This TCR beta chain was profiled in a study of blood T cell repertoires in COVID-19. Study overall: The cDNA or gDNA used as material had been derived from T cells, B-cell-depleted T cells, or PBMCs.

Data came from immunoSEQ multiplex PCR; TCRdb stores just in-frame clones and leaves some out. The table includes around 280,000 clones, 88% detected once. Germline V CDR1 and CDR2: ENHRY, SYGVKD. The CDR3 extends over 18 amino acids. V lost 4 bases and J lost 7; bases outside the gene matches: 17. This sequence was found in a young woman with COVID-19, enrolled during active disease. The rearrangement links TRBV10-3 to TRBJ2-3; 10 nucleotides agree with TRBD1. The specimen sequenced was peripheral blood. CDR3 residues: CAISGLSSGTGVSNTQYF. CDR3 nucleotides: TGTGCCATCAGTGGTCTGAGTTCAGGGACAGGGGTATCCAATACGCAGTATTTT.